This TCR beta chain appears in the sequencing data of a study of immune evolution from preneoplasia to lung adenocarcinoma (dated by TCRdb to about 2021). Describing the broader study: No AAH lesions showed HLA loss of heterozygosity, compared with 6% to 8.5% of AIS, around 15% of MIA and about a third of ADC lesions. The sample size depended on which specimens were available, not on a prior power calculation. Immune contexture across lung adenocarcinoma precursors and invasive adenocarcinoma was profiled using immune gene expression, TCR sequencing and multiplex immunofluorescence. It was reported in the study that over a hundred samples were used for TCR sequencing. The overall cohort was made up of fewer than 70 patients with pulmonary nodules who had surgical resection. Resected precursor lesions (AAH, AIS, MIA) and invasive adenocarcinomas were each compared against paired morphologically normal lung tissue. TCR sequencing data were obtained from 55 or so patients. POLYSOLVER was used to infer Class I HLA alleles from exome data, and LOHHLA was used to detect allele-specific HLA loss. The immune data were integrated with whole exome sequencing and methylation data obtained from the same cohort of nodules.

The immunoSEQ hsTCRbeta Kit was used to sequence TCR beta CDR3 regions from DNA. From the authors' description of their analysis: TCR sequencing data were analysed with the ImmunoSEQ Analyzer. T cell clonality was calculated on productive rearrangements as 1 minus Pielou's evenness. To measure T cell diversity, the inverse Simpson index was applied to productive templates. T cell density was defined as TCR beta template counts normalized to usable DNA, with usable DNA estimated by amplifying and sequencing housekeeping genes. Two-sided Kruskal-Wallis tests were used to compare TCR metrics across histologic stages. As stored in TCRdb, this immuneACCESS dataset retains in-frame rearrangements with V and J assigned. A fraction of the clones does not appear; measured against another copy, unresolved V genes explain less than half of the discrepancy, and the remainder lacks a known reason. V, J and clone size derive from that table, while D and trimming were established from the DNA sequence. This sample is represented by about 3,900 clones; 87% of them were singletons. 5.2% of the sample is taken by the ten largest.

The germline V gene encodes CDR1 LNHDA and CDR2 SQIVND (reference sequence). The junction shows trimming of 8 bases on V and 0 bases on J, plus 10 bases between the germline ends. The CDR3, from cysteine to phenylalanine, totals 13 residues. This entry keeps only the CDR3 DNA: 39 bases, framed from base 1. What the study reported, not specific to this receptor: KRAS-mutant nodules showed the highest T cell clonality compared with EGFR-mutant or double wild-type lesions. Clonality was highest in normal lung, while later-stage lesions appeared to show lower clonality but higher T cell density and diversity. Normal lung had the highest top T cell clone frequencies, which appeared to decline progressively from AAH through AIS, MIA and invasive adenocarcinoma. Because every patient came from Japan and China, how well the results apply to Western populations was uncertain. The findings rested on association rather than direct causation, and larger cohorts with long-term follow-up and longitudinal biopsies were considered necessary.

Resection was performed on patients in Japan or China between the mid-2010s and the late 2010s. The histologic diagnosis of each case was independently confirmed on H&E slides by two lung cancer pathologists. Macro-dissection after pathologic assessment enriched premalignant or tumor cells for nucleic acid extraction. FFPE tissue was used for DNA isolation with the AllPrep DNA/RNA FFPE Kit. Of note for this clone: Its antigen is not yet known. No base quality values were provided; no much bigger clone lies one nucleotide off.

Sequences were obtained from FFPE minimally invasive lung adenocarcinoma tissue. The cell subset or site label of this sample denotes: micro-invasive lung adenocarcinoma (MIA). The chain joins TRBV19 to TRBJ1-2; no D gene call is confident. The sequence derives from a donor older than 65 with lung adenocarcinoma. The nucleotide sequence reads as follows: TGTGCCAGTTTGGCCCCCACTAACTATGGCTACACCTTC. It translates to CASLAPTNYGYTF.